The T cell receptor (beta chain) described here comes from a study of tumor-infiltrating lymphocytes in primary liver carcinoma. Looking at the study overall: Enrolled patients were male and female, aged 30 to 69 years. Whole-study findings and limits: Detection in all five tumor regions applied to only about 7.5-25% of top clones. Top-250-clone fractions were significantly higher in tumors than in blood (p = 0.039). Compared with tumor region pairs, tumor-adjacent and tumor-blood pairs overlapped less.

This clonotype was seen once. Its antigen remains unknown. A read error is likely, as this CDR3 ends without the conserved phenylalanine or tryptophan. The junction had 8 bases not matched to a gene; V was cut back by 1 base and J by 11 bases. CDR3 length: 15 residues. Germline V lookup: CDR1 SGHNT, CDR2 YENEEA. DNA and RNA were both co-extracted from approximately 20-30 mg of bulk tissue that had not been sorted. A primer in the constant region served to generate TCR beta cDNA from about 480 ng of total RNA. Generation of the TCR beta libraries relied on three nested multiplex PCR rounds using slightly modified ARM-PCR. The first two PCR rounds, approximately 10 cycles each, used TRBV1-TRBV30 forward primers and a C-beta reverse primer. TCRdb re-called the multiplex PCR reads with MiXCR, one entry per CDR3 protein. The table has around 100,000 distinct CDR3 sequences, about 63% seen once.

The source is an older woman with primary liver carcinoma and hepatitis B virus infection. The rearrangement uses TRBV11-3 and TRBJ2-1; 10 bases are shared with TRBD2. Material for sequencing was liver tumor tissue from sampling region 2. The subset denotes: tumor region T2, inferior pole. CDR3 residues: CASSLGTSGKLKQFS. In nucleotides, the CDR3 is TGTGCCAGCAGCTTAGGAACTAGCGGGAAGCTTAAGCAGTTCTCA.